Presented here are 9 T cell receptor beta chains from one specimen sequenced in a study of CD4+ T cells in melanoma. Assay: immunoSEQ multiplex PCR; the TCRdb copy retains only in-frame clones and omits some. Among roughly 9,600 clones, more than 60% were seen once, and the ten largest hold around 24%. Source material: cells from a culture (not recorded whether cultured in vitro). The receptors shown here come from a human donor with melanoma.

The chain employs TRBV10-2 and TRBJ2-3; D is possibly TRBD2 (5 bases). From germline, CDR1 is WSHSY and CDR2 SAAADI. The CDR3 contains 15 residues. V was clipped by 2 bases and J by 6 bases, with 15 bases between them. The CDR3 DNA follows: TGCGCCAGCAGTGAGGGACTGTCTATTGCGGATACGCAGTATTTT. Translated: CASSEGLSIADTQYF.

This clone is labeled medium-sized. The CDR3: CASSVSRQGNTGELFF. DNA for the CDR3: TGTGCCAGCAGCGTCTCCCGACAGGGGAACACCGGGGAGCTGTTTTTT. V and J are TRBV9 and TRBJ2-2, with 7 bases aligning to TRBD1. The CDR3 spans 16 residues. From germline, CDR1 is SGDLS and CDR2 YYNGEE. V lost 2 bases to trimming and J lost 1 base; unmatched junction nucleotides: 5.

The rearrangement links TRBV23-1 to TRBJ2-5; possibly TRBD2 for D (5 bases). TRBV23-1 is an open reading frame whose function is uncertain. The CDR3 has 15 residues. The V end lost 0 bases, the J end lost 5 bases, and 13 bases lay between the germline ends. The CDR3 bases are TGCGCCAGCAGTCAATCTGGGCTAGCTGGGGAGACCCAGTACTTC. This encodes CASSQSGLAGETQYF.

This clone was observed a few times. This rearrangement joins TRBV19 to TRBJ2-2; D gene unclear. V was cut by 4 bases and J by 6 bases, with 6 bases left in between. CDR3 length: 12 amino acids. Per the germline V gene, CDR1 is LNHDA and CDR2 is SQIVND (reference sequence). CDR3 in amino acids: CASSRQSGELFF. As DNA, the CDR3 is TGTGCCAGTAGTAGACAATCCGGGGAGCTGTTTTTT. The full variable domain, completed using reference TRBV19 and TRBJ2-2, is DGGITQSPKYLFRKEGQNVTLSCEQNLNHDAMYWYRQDPGQGLRLIYYSQIVNDFQKGDIAEGYSVSREKKESFPLTVTSAQKNPTAFYLCASSRQSGELFFGEGSRLTVL.

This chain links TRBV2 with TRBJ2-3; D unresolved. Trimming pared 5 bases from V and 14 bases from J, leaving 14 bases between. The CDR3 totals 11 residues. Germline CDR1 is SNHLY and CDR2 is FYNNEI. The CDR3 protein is CASSPLIGAYF. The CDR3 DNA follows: TGTGCCAGCAGTCCTCTTATTGGTGCGTATTTT.

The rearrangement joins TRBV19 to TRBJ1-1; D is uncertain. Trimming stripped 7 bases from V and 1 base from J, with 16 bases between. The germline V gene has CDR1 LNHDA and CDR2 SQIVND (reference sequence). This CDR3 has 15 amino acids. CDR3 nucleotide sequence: TGTGCCAGTACCGATGCCGGGCTCACGAACACTGAAGCTTTCTTT. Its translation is CASTDAGLTNTEAFF.

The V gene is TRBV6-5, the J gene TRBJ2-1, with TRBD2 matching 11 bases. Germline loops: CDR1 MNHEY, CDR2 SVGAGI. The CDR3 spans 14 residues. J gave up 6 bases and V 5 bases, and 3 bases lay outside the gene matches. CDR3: CASSRLAGPNEQFF. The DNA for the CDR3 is TGTGCCAGCAGTAGACTAGCGGGGCCCAATGAGCAGTTCTTC.

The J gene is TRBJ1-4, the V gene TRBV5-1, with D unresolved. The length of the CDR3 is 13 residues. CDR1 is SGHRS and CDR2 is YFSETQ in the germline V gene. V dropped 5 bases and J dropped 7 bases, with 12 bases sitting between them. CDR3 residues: CASRPGVSEKLFF. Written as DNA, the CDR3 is TGCGCCAGCAGACCTGGGGTCAGTGAAAAACTGTTTTTT.

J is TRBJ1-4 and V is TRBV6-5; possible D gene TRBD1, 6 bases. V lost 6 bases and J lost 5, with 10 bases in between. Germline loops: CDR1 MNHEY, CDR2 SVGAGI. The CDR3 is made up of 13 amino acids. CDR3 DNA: TGTGCCAGCAGACAGGGTCCCAATGAAAAACTGTTTTTT. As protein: CASRQGPNEKLFF.